Included here is one T cell receptor beta chain sequence, with context. This sample stems from a study of cytomegalovirus exposure and HLA in healthy donors. Study-wide context: The early release's HLA-typed donors yielded 78 million or so unique TCRs.

The primer mix had 60 Vbeta and 13 Jbeta primers. The table came from immunoSEQ multiplex PCR; TCRdb's copy has only in-frame clones and leaves some out. The sample has some 180,000 clones, 80% seen once. Trimming took off 0 bases at V and 5 bases at J, with 6 bases between the two ends. This CDR3 contains 12 residues. Germline CDR1 reads GTSNPN; CDR2 reads SVGIG (reference sequence). Sequencing was carried out using PBMCs. This sequence joins TRBV30 and TRBJ2-3; D not resolved. The TCR was taken from a woman aged 25 to 45 in good health and CMV-seronegative. CDR3 protein: CAWSVLLDTQYF. The CDR3 DNA follows: TGTGCCTGGAGTGTATTACTAGATACGCAGTATTTT. Looking up the rest from reference TRBV30 and TRBJ2-3 gives the full variable domain: SQTIHQWPATLVQPVGSPLSLECTVEGTSNPNLYWYRQAAGRGLQLLFYSVGIGQISSEVPQNLSASRPQDRQFILSSKKLLLSDSGFYLCAWSVLLDTQYFGPGTRLTVL.